The 25 T cell receptor beta chains presented below share a single source sample, sequenced in a study of blood T cell repertoires in COVID-19. The protocol was immunoSEQ multiplex PCR, while the TCRdb copy is restricted to in-frame clones and leaves out a portion. In the table there are around 320,000 clones, 85% to 95% of which are singletons. What was sequenced was PBMCs or T cells enriched from blood (not recorded which). These receptors were taken from a woman aged 25 to 39 who had been exposed to COVID-19.

The chain uses TRBV5-5 and TRBJ1-1; possible D gene TRBD1, 5 bases. The CDR3 totals 16 residues. Trimming shortened V by 6 bases and J by 4 bases, and 22 bases separated the two germline ends. The germline V gene encodes CDR1 SGHKS and CDR2 YYEKEE (reference sequence). In DNA, the CDR3 is TGTGCCAGCACCGCGAGGAGGGGTAGGGAGAGCACTGAAGCTTTCTTT. Its protein is CASTARRGRESTEAFF.

CDR3 DNA: TGTGCCAGCAGCCAGCTAGCGGGGGGAGCAGATACGCAGTATTTT. It yields the protein CASSQLAGGADTQYF. This chain joins TRBV14 and TRBJ2-3; 11 positions match TRBD2. J was trimmed by 4 bases and V by 3 bases; bases with no gene match: 3. The CDR3 consists of 15 residues. In germline, CDR1 is SGHDN, CDR2 FVKESK.

The chain uses TRBV7-8 and TRBJ1-6; TRBD1 agrees at 11 bases. Germline loops: CDR1 SGHVS, CDR2 FQNEAQ. The CDR3 loop spans 13 amino acids. V shed 8 bases, J shed 8 bases, and the junction held 2 bases outside the gene matches. This CDR3 is CASSGQGDSPLHF. Here the CDR3 DNA reads TGTGCCAGCTCGGGACAGGGGGATTCACCCCTCCACTTT.

V usage is TRBV21-1 and J usage is TRBJ2-1; the table's D call, TRBD2, has no DNA check behind it. TRBV21-1 is given as a pseudogene. This CDR3 has 18 amino acids. The CDR3 DNA sequence: TGTGCCAGCAGCAAACCTACTAGCGGGGGGACCTTGTACAATGAGCAGTTCTTC. Translating it yields CASSKPTSGGTLYNEQFF.

In its sample, this clone was seen a few times. The chain carries TRBV19 and TRBJ1-2; TRBD1 matches at 7 bases. Germline-derived CDR1 and CDR2 are LNHDA and SQIVND (reference sequence). The CDR3 totals 16 residues. After removal of 4 bases from V and 5 bases from J, the junction contained 13 bases not matched to a gene. The CDR3 sequence: CASSTTGVTVPYGYTF. Here the CDR3 DNA reads TGTGCCAGTAGTACCACAGGGGTCACGGTCCCGTATGGCTACACCTTC.

The chain is built from TRBV12-3 or TRBV12-4 and TRBJ1-2; D is perhaps TRBD1 (5 bases). CDR3 length equals 13 residues. Between the trimmed V and J ends, which lost 3 bases and 3 bases, there was a span of 8 bases. CDR3 sequence (DNA): TGTGCCAGCAGTTTTGACAGTTACTATGGCTACACCTTC. Its protein is CASSFDSYYGYTF.

The gene calls are TRBV7-9 and TRBJ2-3; TRBD1 might be the D (5 bases). Germline V gene sequence: CDR1 SEHNR, CDR2 FQNEAQ (reference sequence). The V and J ends lost 5 bases and 6 bases respectively, with 15 bases between them. The CDR3 consists of 14 residues. CDR3 sequence: CASSLGGARDTQYF. CDR3 in DNA: TGTGCCAGCAGCCTAGGTGGGGCGCGGGATACGCAGTATTTT.

The chain couples TRBV7-9 to TRBJ1-2, with 7 bases that match TRBD1. Trimming took 2 bases from V and 4 from J; bases not matched to a gene: 4. The CDR3 loop spans 14 amino acids. Germline assignment: CDR1 SEHNR and CDR2 FQNEAQ (reference sequence). The CDR3 here is CASSLMTGPYGYTF. CDR3 nucleotide sequence: TGTGCCAGCAGCTTAATGACAGGGCCCTATGGCTACACCTTC. Full variable domain (outside the CDR3, taken from reference TRBV7-9 and TRBJ1-2): DTGVSQNPRHKITKRGQNVTFRCDPISEHNRLYWYRQTLGQGPEFLTYFQNEAQLEKSRLLSDRFSAERPKGSFSTLEIQRTEQGDSAMYLCASSLMTGPYGYTFGSGTRLTVV.

The chain recombines TRBV10-1 with TRBJ2-7, with 7 bases that match TRBD2. With V trimmed by 6 bases and J by 4 bases, 9 bases remained unmatched. Germline CDR1 is WNHNN and CDR2 is SYGVQD (reference sequence). The CDR3 covers 14 residues. CDR3 protein: CASRWASGTYEQYF. Here the CDR3 DNA reads TGCGCCAGCAGGTGGGCTAGCGGCACATACGAGCAGTACTTC.

The chain links TRBV19 to TRBJ2-6; D may be TRBD1 (6 bases). Trimming took 7 bases from V and 0 from J, leaving 22 bases between them. Germline assignment: CDR1 LNHDA and CDR2 SQIVND (reference sequence). This CDR3 contains 19 residues. CDR3 residues: CASTLKAGQHISGANVLTF. The CDR3 nucleotides are TGTGCCAGTACTTTAAAGGCTGGACAGCATATCTCTGGGGCCAACGTCCTGACTTTC.

The chain uses TRBV11-2 and TRBJ2-7; TRBD1 agrees at 10 bases. CDR1 and CDR2 from the germline V gene are SGHAT and FQNNGV. V lost 5 bases, J lost 2 bases, and 12 bases stayed unmatched. The CDR3 loop spans 17 amino acids. The CDR3: CASSPRRTGGSTYEQYF. As DNA, the CDR3 is TGTGCCAGCAGCCCCCGTAGGACAGGGGGTTCTACCTACGAGCAGTACTTC.

The chain uses TRBV5-5 and TRBJ1-1; TRBD1 might be the D (5 bases). The CDR3 totals 15 residues. Germline V gives CDR1 SGHKS, CDR2 YYEKEE (reference sequence). Trimming pared 2 bases from V and 0 bases from J, leaving 11 bases between. CDR3 DNA sequence: TGTGCCAGCAGCTTCCGAGACAGATTGAACACTGAAGCTTTCTTT. Translating it yields CASSFRDRLNTEAFF.

The rearrangement links TRBV12-5 to TRBJ2-1; tentative D call: TRBD1 (5 bases). Germline CDR1 is LGHNT and CDR2 is FRNRAP. Trimming left V 1 base short and J 5 bases short, with 21 bases between. The CDR3 runs to 18 residues. DNA for the CDR3: TGTGCTAGTGGTTTGGAATCGGTTGTGGCAGGGTTCGACAATGAGCAGTTCTTC. This codes for CASGLESVVAGFDNEQFF.

The rearrangement uses TRBV5-4 and TRBJ2-5; TRBD2 is a possible D gene (5 bases). The length of the CDR3 is 15 residues. Trimming shortened V by 4 bases and J by 0 bases, and 13 bases separated the two germline ends. In germline, CDR1 is SGHNT, CDR2 YYREEE (reference sequence). The CDR3 region has the DNA TGTGCCAGCAGCGGAGCAAGCGGATACCAAGAGACCCAGTACTTC. Translation: CASSGASGYQETQYF.

This rearrangement joins TRBV6-2 or TRBV6-3 to TRBJ2-5, with D perhaps matching TRBD2 (5 bases). Trimming removed 6 bases from V and 0 bases from J, with 11 bases in between. CDR3 length equals 14 residues. Germline CDR1 and CDR2: MNHEY and SVGEGT. The CDR3 coding sequence is TGTGCCAGCAGCCTAGGACTGCACCAAGAGACCCAGTACTTC. Protein: CASSLGLHQETQYF.

The rearrangement uses TRBV6-6 and TRBJ1-4, with 7 bases identical to TRBD1. The V segment lost 6 bases and the J segment 4 bases; nucleotides outside the gene matches: 11. Germline assignment: CDR1 MNHNY and CDR2 SVGAGI (reference sequence). The CDR3 runs 16 residues. In nucleotides, the CDR3 is TGTGCCAGCAGCCTGATGCGGGACAGATATAATGAAAAACTGTTTTTT. This encodes CASSLMRDRYNEKLFF.

CDR3 sequence (DNA): TGCGCCAGCAGCCGGACTAGCGCACAAGAGACCCAGTACTTC. Its protein is CASSRTSAQETQYF. The chain has TRBV5-1 and TRBJ2-5; 9 positions match TRBD2. Trimming cost V 4 bases and J 2 bases; bases outside gene matches: 3. The CDR3 spans 14 residues. Germline loops: CDR1 SGHRS, CDR2 YFSETQ.

This clone was picked up one time. The chain couples TRBV7-3 to TRBJ2-3, with TRBD2 matching 10 bases. This CDR3 has 15 residues. The germline V gene encodes CDR1 SGHTA and CDR2 FQGTGA. Trimming at V came to 6 bases and at J to 4 bases, leaving 7 bases not matched to a gene. CDR3 residues: CASRPSGGASDTQYF. The CDR3 DNA is TGTGCCAGCAGACCGAGCGGGGGGGCCTCAGATACGCAGTATTTT.

The genes are TRBV5-4 and TRBJ1-2; maybe TRBD1 (6 bases). V lost 2 bases and J lost 8, with 13 bases in between. Germline V gene lookup returns CDR1 SGHNT and CDR2 YYREEE (reference sequence). The CDR3 consists of 13 residues. CDR3 nucleotides: TGTGCCAGCAGCTTACCACAGGGAGACGGCTACACCTTC. It translates to CASSLPQGDGYTF.

This clone was observed once. V usage is TRBV5-6 and J usage is TRBJ2-1, with D perhaps TRBD1 (8 bases). The ends were cut back, 4 bases at V and 6 bases at J, with 20 bases in the middle. Per the germline V gene, CDR1 is SGHDT and CDR2 is YYEEEE. This CDR3 is built from 16 residues. The CDR3 coding sequence is TGTGCCAGCAGCCCTCGAGCGGGACAGGTCCCCAATGAGCAGTTCTTC. Its protein is CASSPRAGQVPNEQFF.

The chain is built from TRBV2 and TRBJ1-6, with TRBD1 identical over 7 bases. The ends lost 6 bases at V and 5 bases at J; junction bases unmatched: 7. The CDR3 is 15 residues long. Germline CDR1 and CDR2: SNHLY and FYNNEI. The CDR3 sequence: CASRVGQENNSPLHF. In nucleotides, the CDR3 is TGTGCCAGCAGGGTCGGACAGGAGAATAATTCACCCCTCCACTTT.

The chain employs TRBV5-4 and TRBJ1-5; D may be TRBD1 (5 bases). Trimming removed 7 bases at V and 7 bases at J, with 21 bases between. The CDR3 runs 15 residues. Germline CDR1 and CDR2: SGHNT and YYREEE (reference sequence). CDR3 protein: CASLHRQTPTQPQHF. The CDR3 DNA reads as TGTGCCAGCCTTCACCGACAGACCCCAACACAGCCCCAGCATTTT.

A word on this clone: Other DNA sequences in this sample translate to the same CDR3. The chain uses TRBV5-1 and TRBJ1-1; 7 bases align to TRBD1. Germline V CDR1 and CDR2: SGHRS, YFSETQ. The trim removed 2 bases at V and 2 bases at J, leaving 3 bases unmatched. This CDR3 has 14 amino acids. The CDR3: CASSLQGSNTEAFF. DNA of the CDR3: TGCGCCAGCAGCTTACAGGGGAGCAACACTGAAGCTTTCTTT.

The chain joins TRBV4-1 to TRBJ1-2, with 7 bases lining up with TRBD1. CDR1 MGHRA and CDR2 YSYEKL come from the germline V gene. V lost 3 bases to trimming and J lost 4 bases; unmatched junction nucleotides: 2. This CDR3 contains 13 residues. The CDR3: CASSHQGGYGYTF. As DNA, the CDR3 is TGCGCCAGCAGCCACCAGGGGGGCTATGGCTACACCTTC.

The rearrangement uses TRBV12-3 or TRBV12-4 and TRBJ1-1; D possibly corresponds to TRBD1 (6 bases). Trimming took off 1 base at V and 8 bases at J, with 8 bases between the two ends. The CDR3 consists of 12 residues. DNA for the CDR3: TGTGCCAGCAGTTTAGGGGGGCCGGAAGCTTTCTTT. This encodes CASSLGGPEAFF.